The next 14 T cell receptor beta chains were all read from a single sample in a study of cytomegalovirus exposure and HLA in healthy donors. PCR was performed using 60 Vbeta and 13 Jbeta primers. Generated by immunoSEQ multiplex PCR, the TCRdb table keeps only in-frame clones and is missing some. The sample has around 110,000 clones, approximately 70% seen once. The sequenced material came from PBMCs. The receptors were sampled from a woman aged 40 to 50 in good health and CMV-seropositive.

V and J are TRBV5-5 and TRBJ2-1; D may be TRBD1 (5 bases). V lost 0 bases to trimming and J lost 1 base, with 8 bases between them. The CDR3 extends over 15 amino acids. Germline CDR1 SGHKS, CDR2 YYEKEE (reference sequence). CDR3 amino acids: CASSLAGLSYNEQFF. The CDR3, as DNA: TGTGCCAGCAGCTTGGCAGGGCTTTCCTACAATGAGCAGTTCTTC.

This clone has just a few counts. The chain combines TRBV11-2 with TRBJ2-2; 9 bases align to TRBD2. Trimming took 0 bases from V and 1 from J; bases not matched to a gene: 3. This CDR3 comprises 17 residues. Per the germline V gene, CDR1 is SGHAT and CDR2 is FQNNGV. DNA for the CDR3: TGTGCCAGCAGCTTAGAGCTAGCGGGAAAGAACACCGGGGAGCTGTTTTTT. Its translation is CASSLELAGKNTGELFF.

As regards this clone: At one end the junction does not follow the germline gene, possibly because of a read error. The chain couples TRBV7-9 to TRBJ2-5; possibly TRBD2 for D (5 bases). The CDR3 sequence is 15 residues long. Per germline, CDR1 SEHNR and CDR2 FQNEAQ (reference sequence). CDR3 coding DNA: TGTTCCAGCAGCGGACTCACAATAGGATCAGAGACCCAGTACTTC. Translating gives CSSSGLTIGSETQYF. Variable domain in full (rest from reference TRBV7-9 and TRBJ2-5): DTGVSQNPRHKITKRGQNVTFRCDPISEHNRLYWYRQTLGQGPEFLTYFQNEAQLEKSRLLSDRFSAERPKGSFSTLEIQRTEQGDSAMYLCSSSGLTIGSETQYFGPGTRLLVL.

V gene TRBV4-2 combines with J gene TRBJ1-4, with TRBD1 matching over 8 bases. With 4 bases clipped from V and 7 bases from J, the junction kept 8 bases outside the gene matches. CDR1 LGHNA and CDR2 YNFKEQ come from the germline V gene. The CDR3 length is 15 residues. Here the CDR3 reads CASSPDRGLAEKLFF. DNA for the CDR3: TGTGCCAGCAGCCCAGACAGGGGCTTGGCTGAAAAACTGTTTTTT.

The J gene is TRBJ1-5, the V gene TRBV28, with 7 positions matching TRBD1. The V gene's germline CDR1 is MDHEN and CDR2 SYDVKM. The CDR3 consists of 15 residues. J gave up 5 bases and V 4 bases, and 8 bases lay outside the gene matches. CDR3 amino acids: CASSSRQGVYQPQHF. DNA of the CDR3: TGTGCCAGCAGTTCTCGACAGGGAGTTTATCAGCCCCAGCATTTT.

In DNA, the CDR3 is TGTGCTAGTGGACTGCCTCGGGTGGACTATGGCTACACCTTC. Translating it yields CASGLPRVDYGYTF. The V gene is TRBV12-5, the J gene TRBJ1-2; D gene ambiguous. V lost 6 bases and J lost 3, with 14 bases in between. Per germline, CDR1 LGHNT and CDR2 FRNRAP. CDR3 length: 14 amino acids.

The chain uses TRBV30 and TRBJ2-6; a weak D match, TRBD2 (5 bases). The germline V gene has CDR1 GTSNPN and CDR2 SVGIG (reference sequence). V lost 2 bases and J 0 bases, leaving 5 bases between the germline ends. The CDR3 is 14 amino acids. CDR3 residues: CAWSSGSGANVLTF. In DNA form, the CDR3 reads TGTGCCTGGAGTAGCGGCTCTGGGGCCAACGTCCTGACTTTC.

The chain has TRBV19 and TRBJ2-3; TRBD1 agrees at 8 bases. Germline V lookup: CDR1 LNHDA, CDR2 SQIVND (reference sequence). The CDR3 extends over 15 amino acids. The junction had 7 bases not matched to a gene; V was cut back by 7 bases and J by 1 base. For the CDR3, the DNA is TGTGCCAGTAACGCGGACAGGGCTGGCACAGATACGCAGTATTTT. As protein: CASNADRAGTDTQYF.

Only one count was recorded for this clone. This chain joins TRBV27 and TRBJ2-2, with 11 bases that match TRBD2. Per germline, CDR1 MNHEY and CDR2 SMNVEV (reference sequence). This CDR3 is built from 15 residues. The junction had 6 bases not matched to a gene; V was cut back by 6 bases and J by 6 bases. The CDR3 nucleotides read TGTGCCAGCAGAATGGGGACTAGCGGTTCCGGGGAGCTGTTTTTT. Residues: CASRMGTSGSGELFF.

This clone was seen a few times. V usage is TRBV19 and J usage is TRBJ1-4; D unclear. The CDR3 runs to 18 residues. Germline loops: CDR1 LNHDA, CDR2 SQIVND (reference sequence). Trimming took 4 bases from V and 7 from J, leaving 25 bases between them. The CDR3 coding sequence is TGTGCCAGTAGTACCCCTCCACCCGGTCTTTCGTTTGGTGAAAAACTGTTTTTT. Residues: CASSTPPPGLSFGEKLFF.

V usage is TRBV7-9 and J usage is TRBJ2-3; 8 positions agree with TRBD2. The V and J ends lost 6 bases and 1 base, in that order; junction bases with no gene match: 6. This CDR3 contains 15 residues. The V gene's germline CDR1 is SEHNR and CDR2 FQNEAQ (reference sequence). The CDR3 bases are TGTGCCAGCAGTCTTAGCGGGACCCGCACAGATACGCAGTATTTT. Its translation is CASSLSGTRTDTQYF.

There are a few counts of this clone. The V call is TRBV10-3, the J call TRBJ1-3, with TRBD1 matching over 12 bases. The CDR3 totals 18 residues. V lost 6 bases to trimming and J lost 0 bases; unmatched junction nucleotides: 9. Germline V gene data show CDR1 as ENHRY and CDR2 as SYGVKD. For the CDR3, the DNA is TGTGCCATCAGGCCGGGACAGGGGGCCTCGGACTCTGGAAACACCATATATTTT. As protein: CAIRPGQGASDSGNTIYF.

The rearrangement joins TRBV4-3 to TRBJ2-7; D may be TRBD1 (5 bases). CDR1 LGHNA and CDR2 YSLEER come from the germline V gene. Trimming took off 2 bases at V and 4 bases at J, with 12 bases between the two ends. The length of the CDR3 is 14 residues. The CDR3 DNA reads as TGCGCCAGCAGCCAACAGCTAGGGGTTTACGAGCAGTACTTC. This sequence encodes CASSQQLGVYEQYF.

The V gene is TRBV4-3, the J gene TRBJ2-3, with 10 bases fitting TRBD2. Per germline, CDR1 LGHNA and CDR2 YSLEER. Trimming took 4 bases from V and 6 from J; bases not matched to a gene: 7. The length of the CDR3 is 15 residues. The CDR3 DNA reads TGCGCCAGCAGCCGGCTAGCGGGAGTCGGGGATACGCAGTATTTT. This translates into CASSRLAGVGDTQYF.